This entry lists 17 T cell receptor beta chains sequenced from one sample in a study of blood T cell repertoires in COVID-19 (dated by TCRdb to 2018 to 2021). The library was prepared using the immunoSEQ multiplex PCR assay. TCRdb carries this immuneACCESS record with in-frame sequences only. Its versions omit some clonotypes, under half of them owing to an unresolved V gene in the studies checked, with the rest unexplained. Present in this sample are about 53,000 clones, 90% of which were seen just once. 3.1% of the sample is taken by the ten largest. The specimen was peripheral blood. The receptors derive from a human donor in a cohort sampled during active COVID-19.

The gene calls are TRBV4-2 and TRBJ2-3; 7 bases match TRBD2. Germline V gene lookup returns CDR1 LGHNA and CDR2 YNFKEQ. CDR3 length: 15 amino acids. Trimming at V came to 6 bases and at J to 1 base, leaving 7 bases not matched to a gene. CDR3 sequence: CASSGLGSGTDTQYF. The CDR3 DNA sequence: TGTGCCAGCAGTGGACTAGGGAGCGGCACAGATACGCAGTATTTT.

This chain uses TRBV6-5 with TRBJ2-5, with a possible D match to TRBD1 (5 bases). The CDR3 covers 14 residues. CDR1 is MNHEY and CDR2 is SVGAGI in the germline V gene. Trimming stripped 7 bases from V and 5 bases from J, with 17 bases between. CDR3 DNA: TGTGCCAGCACCTCGCAGGGTCCCCGGGAGACCCAGTACTTC. As protein: CASTSQGPRETQYF.

The chain couples TRBV24-1 to TRBJ2-3; 8 nucleotides match TRBD2. The CDR3 consists of 15 residues. Germline-derived CDR1 and CDR2 are KGHDR and SFDVKD. V was clipped by 4 bases and J by 4 bases; unmatched bases: 6. This CDR3 reads CATSEPGLAADTQYF. CDR3 nucleotides: TGTGCCACCAGTGAGCCCGGACTAGCAGCAGATACGCAGTATTTT.

The V gene is TRBV13, the J gene TRBJ2-4, with D possibly TRBD2 on 5 matching bases. CDR1 is PRHDT and CDR2 is FYEKMQ in the germline V gene (reference sequence). The length of the CDR3 is 14 residues. Trimming pared 2 bases from V and 0 bases from J, leaving 5 bases between. The CDR3 region has the DNA TGTGCCAGCAGCTTACGGGGAGCCAAAAACATTCAGTACTTC. Translating gives CASSLRGAKNIQYF.

The chain joins TRBV4-2 to TRBJ2-2; possible D gene TRBD1, 6 bases. CDR3 length equals 16 residues. CDR1 is LGHNA, CDR2 YNFKEQ, per germline. Trimming took 3 bases from V and 1 from J, leaving 12 bases between them. CDR3 nucleotide sequence: TGTGCCAGCAGCCAGGAGCCGGGACAGAACACCGGGGAGCTGTTTTTT. Encoded protein: CASSQEPGQNTGELFF.

V gene TRBV7-9 combines with J gene TRBJ1-1; D is possibly TRBD1 (6 bases). V was shortened by 5 bases and J by 6 bases, with 16 bases between the two germline ends. The CDR3 extends over 14 amino acids. CDR1 is SEHNR, CDR2 FQNEAQ, per germline (reference sequence). This chain's CDR3 is CASSHAQGRSEAFF. The CDR3 DNA sequence: TGTGCCAGCAGCCACGCCCAGGGGCGATCTGAAGCTTTCTTT.

The chain carries TRBV5-5 and TRBJ2-2, with 8 bases matching TRBD2. Per germline, CDR1 SGHKS and CDR2 YYEKEE (reference sequence). This CDR3 has 16 residues. The trim removed 2 bases at V and 5 bases at J, leaving 8 bases unmatched. The CDR3 reads CASSLGGTRETGELFF. In DNA form, the CDR3 reads TGTGCCAGCAGCTTAGGGGGGACTAGGGAGACCGGGGAGCTGTTTTTT.

The chain employs TRBV19 and TRBJ1-5; TRBD1 matches 8 bases. This CDR3 is 17 amino acids long. The V segment lost 5 bases and the J segment 0 bases; nucleotides outside the gene matches: 9. Germline CDR1 and CDR2: LNHDA and SQIVND (reference sequence). This CDR3 is CASSRVGQASSNQPQHF. The CDR3 DNA reads as TGTGCCAGTAGTCGGGTGGGACAGGCAAGTAGCAATCAGCCCCAGCATTTT.

The chain carries TRBV5-1 and TRBJ1-2; the match to TRBD1 covers 7 bases. The CDR3 is made up of 15 amino acids. Germline V gives CDR1 SGHRS, CDR2 YFSETQ. V lost 0 bases to trimming and J lost 6 bases; unmatched junction nucleotides: 8. This CDR3 is CASSLGGGARNGYTF. CDR3 coding DNA: TGCGCCAGCAGCTTGGGAGGGGGCGCGAGGAATGGCTACACCTTC. The variable domain in full, with the rest retrieved from reference TRBV5-1 and TRBJ1-2, is KAGVTQTPRYLIKTRGQQVTLSCSPISGHRSVSWYQQTPGQGLQFLFEYFSETQRNKGNFPGRFSGRQFSNSRSEMNVSTLELGDSALYLCASSLGGGARNGYTFGSGTRLTVV.

This sequence joins TRBV27 and TRBJ2-3; D may be TRBD2 (6 bases). The V end lost 2 bases, the J end lost 8 bases, and 11 bases lay between the germline ends. The length of the CDR3 is 13 residues. The germline gives CDR1 MNHEY, CDR2 SMNVEV (reference sequence). CDR3 loop: CASSLGTPGTQYF. As DNA, the CDR3 is TGTGCCAGCAGTTTAGGGACTCCTGGTACGCAGTATTTT.

The J gene is TRBJ2-1, the V gene TRBV15, with 11 nucleotides matching TRBD1. This CDR3 spans 14 amino acids. V was clipped by 3 bases and J by 9 bases; unmatched bases: 4. Looked up from germline, CDR1 is LNHNV and CDR2 is YYDKDF (reference sequence). For the CDR3, the DNA is TGTGCCACCAGCAGGGACAGGGGGCCGGTTGAGCAGTTCTTC. Protein product: CATSRDRGPVEQFF. The full variable domain, its missing parts supplied by reference TRBV15 and TRBJ2-1, is DAMVIQNPRYQVTQFGKPVTLSCSQTLNHNVMYWYQQKSSQAPKLLFHYYDKDFNNEADTPDNFQSRRPNTSFCFLDIRSPGLGDTAMYLCATSRDRGPVEQFFGPGTRLTVL.

The chain employs TRBV5-1 and TRBJ1-1; D perhaps matches TRBD1 (5 bases). The germline V gene encodes CDR1 SGHRS and CDR2 YFSETQ. This CDR3 spans 14 amino acids. The ends were cut back, 3 bases at V and 2 bases at J, with 11 bases in the middle. Here the CDR3 DNA reads TGCGCCAGCAGCTGGGGGGGAGGCAACACTGAAGCTTTCTTT. Its translation: CASSWGGGNTEAFF.

This sequence joins TRBV24-1 and TRBJ2-5; no firm D call. V lost 4 bases, J lost 0 bases, and 5 bases lay in between. Germline lookup yields CDR1 KGHDR and CDR2 SFDVKD. The CDR3 contains 13 residues. Here the CDR3 reads CATSESYQETQYF. Here the CDR3 DNA reads TGTGCCACCAGTGAATCGTACCAAGAGACCCAGTACTTC.

The chain combines TRBV19 with TRBJ1-3; no reliable D call. The CDR3 has 12 amino acids. Germline loops: CDR1 LNHDA, CDR2 SQIVND (reference sequence). Trimming pared 4 bases from V and 1 base from J, leaving 2 bases between. CDR3 in amino acids: CASSTSGNTIYF. The CDR3 DNA sequence: TGTGCCAGTAGTACGTCTGGAAACACCATATATTTT.

The CDR3 region is CATRSGMNHYNEQFF. The CDR3 nucleotides read TGTGCCACTCGGAGCGGCATGAACCACTACAATGAGCAGTTCTTC. The chain couples TRBV24-1 to TRBJ2-1; D might be TRBD2 (5 bases). CDR3 length: 15 residues. Trimming took off 10 bases at V and 3 bases at J, with 18 bases between the two ends. Germline assignment: CDR1 KGHDR and CDR2 SFDVKD.

This clone was counted only a few times. This chain connects TRBV5-1 to TRBJ1-5; tentative D call: TRBD1 (6 bases). The V end was cut by 0 bases, the J end by 4 bases, with 11 bases between. The germline V gene encodes CDR1 SGHRS and CDR2 YFSETQ. The CDR3 length is 15 residues. The CDR3 coding sequence is TGCGCCAGCAGCTTGGCTCCAGGGGCAAATCAGCCCCAGCATTTT. Translation gives CASSLAPGANQPQHF.

The V call is TRBV30, the J call TRBJ1-6, with 10 nucleotides matching TRBD1. This CDR3 has 15 amino acids. After removal of 5 bases from V and 2 bases from J, the junction contained 3 bases not matched to a gene. The germline V gene encodes CDR1 GTSNPN and CDR2 SVGIG (reference sequence). CDR3 residues: CAWGTGAAYNSPLHF. The DNA for the CDR3 is TGTGCCTGGGGGACAGGGGCTGCCTATAATTCACCCCTCCACTTT.